The rows below give T cell receptor beta chains drawn from one sample of a study of technical replicates of blood from several donors. Data came from immunoSEQ multiplex PCR; TCRdb stores just in-frame clones and leaves some out. The sample holds about 82,000 clones, just over 95% seen once. The sequenced sample consisted of T cells isolated from PBMCs. The receptors here all came from a human donor in good health. Each CDR3 is given with its conserved first and last residue. Fields, in order: D gene, J gene, clone size, CDR3 length, V gene, CDR3 protein, CDR3 DNA. D genes are given only for firm matches. A clone size is listed for some rows: how often the clone was seen (once, few, many), or a class if it is expanded.

D: .; J: TRBJ2-7; size: .; length: 14; V: TRBV11-2; CDR3: CASSFQDASYEQYF; DNA: TGTGCCAGCAGCTTCCAGGATGCCTCCTACGAGCAGTACTTC
D: .; J: TRBJ2-7; size: .; length: 14; V: TRBV6-5; CDR3: CASSYKGDFYEQYF; DNA: TGTGCCAGCAGTTACAAGGGGGATTTTTACGAGCAGTACTTC
D: TRBD1; J: TRBJ2-7; size: .; length: 14; V: TRBV6-1; CDR3: CASRNRGLRDEQYF; DNA: TGTGCCAGCAGAAACAGGGGGCTTCGGGACGAGCAGTACTTC
D: TRBD1; J: TRBJ2-1; size: .; length: 16; V: TRBV27; CDR3: CASSLWTGPDYNEQFF; DNA: TGTGCCAGCAGTTTATGGACAGGGCCCGACTACAATGAGCAGTTCTTC
D: TRBD1; J: TRBJ1-5; size: .; length: 15; V: TRBV2; CDR3: CASTGGRVGNQPQHF; DNA: TGTGCCAGCACAGGGGGCAGGGTCGGCAATCAGCCCCAGCATTTT
D: .; J: TRBJ2-1; size: .; length: 15; V: TRBV30; CDR3: CAWYHRLATADEQFF; DNA: TGTGCCTGGTACCACCGGCTAGCGACTGCCGATGAGCAGTTCTTC
D: TRBD1; J: TRBJ2-5; size: once; length: 16; V: TRBV12-5; CDR3: CASGLGKTGGGETQYF; DNA: TGTGCTAGTGGTTTGGGGAAGACAGGGGGCGGAGAGACCCAGTACTTC
D: .; J: TRBJ1-1; size: .; length: 12; V: TRBV30; CDR3: CAWQGFRTEAFF; DNA: TGTGCCTGGCAGGGGTTCCGGACTGAAGCTTTCTTT
D: TRBD1; J: TRBJ1-2; size: .; length: 14; V: TRBV7-2; CDR3: CASSLDRGPRGYTF; DNA: TGTGCCAGCAGCTTGGACAGGGGGCCTAGGGGCTACACCTTC
D: TRBD1; J: TRBJ1-1; size: .; length: 14; V: TRBV6-5; CDR3: CASSYNTGGPEAFF; DNA: TGTGCCAGCAGTTATAATACAGGGGGCCCTGAAGCTTTCTTT
D: .; J: TRBJ2-3; size: .; length: 13; V: TRBV29-1; CDR3: CSHTTGTTDTQYF; DNA: TGCAGCCATACAACAGGGACCACAGATACGCAGTATTTT
D: TRBD1; J: TRBJ2-7; size: .; length: 16; V: TRBV7-9; CDR3: CASSLRTGVESYEQYF; DNA: TGTGCCAGCAGCTTACGGACAGGGGTGGAATCCTACGAGCAGTACTTC
D: .; J: TRBJ2-3; size: .; length: 15; V: TRBV5-4; CDR3: CASSLASGYTDTQYF; DNA: TGTGCCAGCAGCTTGGCAAGCGGATACACAGATACGCAGTATTTT
D: .; J: TRBJ2-3; size: .; length: 15; V: TRBV30; CDR3: CAWTYTSSHTDTQYF; DNA: TGTGCCTGGACATATACTAGCTCCCACACAGATACGCAGTATTTT
D: TRBD1; J: TRBJ2-7; size: .; length: 15; V: TRBV7-3; CDR3: CASSSTGTGVYEQYF; DNA: TGTGCCAGCAGCTCGACCGGGACAGGAGTCTACGAGCAGTACTTC
D: TRBD1; J: TRBJ1-1; size: .; length: 14; V: TRBV9; CDR3: CASSLTGRNTEAFF; DNA: TGTGCCAGCAGCCTGACAGGGAGGAACACTGAAGCTTTCTTT
D: TRBD2; J: TRBJ2-7; size: .; length: 15; V: TRBV6-5; CDR3: CASSSLAGGVGEQYF; DNA: TGTGCCAGCAGTTCCTTAGCGGGAGGGGTGGGGGAGCAGTACTTC
D: .; J: TRBJ1-4; size: .; length: 16; V: TRBV4-2; CDR3: CASSLEGGSAEEKLFF; DNA: TGTGCCAGCAGCCTCGAAGGCGGGTCGGCGGAGGAAAAACTGTTTTTT
D: TRBD2; J: TRBJ2-1; size: .; length: 17; V: TRBV9; CDR3: CASSVVTGGAAYNEQFF; DNA: TGTGCCAGCAGCGTAGTGACGGGGGGAGCGGCCTACAATGAGCAGTTCTTC
D: .; J: TRBJ2-2; size: .; length: 13; V: TRBV5-1; CDR3: CASSLVVDGELFF; DNA: TGCGCCAGCAGCTTGGTAGTTGACGGGGAGCTGTTTTTT
D: .; J: TRBJ2-2; size: .; length: 17; V: TRBV12-2; CDR3: CASRPITDRVHTGELFF; DNA: TGTGCAAGTCGCCCAATAACGGACAGGGTTCACACCGGGGAGCTGTTTTTT
D: TRBD1; J: TRBJ1-6; size: .; length: 15; V: TRBV28; CDR3: CASSLETGRNSPLHF; DNA: TGTGCCAGCAGTCTTGAGACAGGGAGGAATTCACCCCTCCACTTT
D: .; J: TRBJ2-7; size: .; length: 14; V: TRBV11-3; CDR3: CASSSGTAVFWQYF; DNA: .
D: .; J: TRBJ2-5; size: .; length: 14; V: TRBV9; CDR3: CASSVESRVETQYF; DNA: TGTGCCAGCAGCGTAGAATCCAGGGTAGAGACCCAGTACTTC
D: .; J: TRBJ1-4; size: .; length: 12; V: TRBV5-1; CDR3: CASSLQNEKLFF; DNA: TGCGCCAGCAGCTTACAGAATGAAAAACTGTTTTTT
D: TRBD2; J: TRBJ2-5; size: .; length: 16; V: TRBV7-6; CDR3: CASSPPSGIKRETQYF; DNA: TGTGCCAGCAGCCCACCTAGCGGGATAAAGCGCGAGACCCAGTACTTC
D: TRBD2; J: TRBJ2-3; size: .; length: 14; V: TRBV27; CDR3: CASSLGSGADTQYF; DNA: TGTGCCAGCAGTTTAGGGAGCGGGGCAGATACGCAGTATTTT
D: .; J: TRBJ1-2; size: .; length: 13; V: TRBV27; CDR3: CASTGYPSYGYTF; DNA: TGTGCCAGCACAGGCTACCCCTCTTATGGCTACACCTTC
D: .; J: TRBJ1-5; size: .; length: 11; V: TRBV27; CDR3: CASGGVEPQHF; DNA: TGTGCCAGTGGGGGGGTAGAGCCCCAGCATTTT
D: TRBD2; J: TRBJ2-1; size: .; length: 16; V: TRBV19; CDR3: CASSPLAGGRYNEQFF; DNA: TGTGCCAGTAGTCCCCTAGCGGGAGGCCGATACAATGAGCAGTTCTTC
D: .; J: TRBJ2-1; size: .; length: 15; V: TRBV4-3; CDR3: CASSQDMRGFNEQFF; DNA: TGCGCCAGCAGCCAAGATATGCGAGGGTTTAATGAGCAGTTCTTC